The text below deals with one T cell receptor (beta chain). Sequencing used immunoSEQ multiplex PCR; TCRdb keeps in-frame clones, though not all of them. The table shows 260,000 or so clones, with roughly 79% occurring only once. This specimen comes from a study of blood T cell repertoires in COVID-19. Overall study context: PBMCs, B-cell-depleted T cells, or T cells provided the cDNA or gDNA that made up the material.

Seattle researchers signed up patients amid active infection and tracked them longitudinally. The CDR3 spans 16 residues. Trimming left V 1 base short and J 0 bases short, with 10 bases between. Germline V lookup: CDR1 SGHVS, CDR2 FNYEAQ. V gene TRBV7-6 combines with J gene TRBJ1-3; D is undetermined. Sequenced input: peripheral blood. This TCR derives from an elderly woman with COVID-19, enrolled during active disease. CDR3 loop: CASSLDSAISGNTIYF. DNA for the CDR3: TGTGCCAGCAGCTTAGACAGTGCTATCTCTGGAAACACCATATATTTT.